These 5 T cell receptor beta chains were sequenced from one sample in a study of cytomegalovirus exposure and HLA in healthy donors. Researchers ran the PCR with 60 Vbeta and 13 Jbeta primers. Produced via immunoSEQ multiplex PCR; TCRdb's table is partial and in-frame only. Here the sample spans 130,000 to 150,000 clones, about 80% being singletons. The sample comprised PBMCs. These receptors came from a man in his forties in good health and CMV-seropositive.

This chain joins TRBV9 and TRBJ1-2, with 7 bases fitting TRBD1. Germline V lookup: CDR1 SGDLS, CDR2 YYNGEE. The V gene end was trimmed by 8 bases and the J gene end by 8 bases; junction bases not matched to a gene: 6. The CDR3 is 11 amino acids. CDR3 DNA: TGTGCCAGTAGGAGGGGGCAGGGCTACACCTTC. Its translation is CASRRGQGYTF.

The chain recombines TRBV11-3 with TRBJ1-2, with D possibly being TRBD1 (6 bases). There are 11 residues in the CDR3. Between the trimmed V and J ends, which lost 4 bases and 7 bases, there was a span of 7 bases. CDR1 and CDR2 (germline): SGHNT, YENEEA. The CDR3 loop is CASSSRGGYTF. CDR3 nucleotide sequence: TGTGCCAGCAGCTCCAGGGGTGGCTACACCTTC.

This clone was counted a single time. This sequence joins TRBV7-3 and TRBJ1-4, with D tentatively TRBD1 (6 bases). The CDR3 consists of 15 residues. Trimming removed 5 bases at V and 4 bases at J, with 14 bases between. Germline lookup yields CDR1 SGHTA and CDR2 FQGTGA. CDR3 nucleotides: TGTGCCAGCAGCCCTAGAGGGGGTTTTAATGAAAAACTGTTTTTT. This translates into CASSPRGGFNEKLFF.

The J gene is TRBJ1-5, the V gene TRBV2; 11 nucleotides align to TRBD1. The CDR3 length is 15 residues. Germline CDR1 SNHLY, CDR2 FYNNEI. V shed 1 base, J shed 7 bases, and the junction held 3 bases outside the gene matches. CDR3 region: CASSEGGQGVQPQHF. In nucleotides, the CDR3 is TGTGCCAGCAGTGAAGGGGGACAGGGGGTGCAGCCCCAGCATTTT.

The chain has TRBV19 and TRBJ2-6; tentatively, D is TRBD2 (6 bases). CDR3 length: 15 residues. V was trimmed by 7 bases and J by 2 bases, leaving 12 bases between them. Germline V gives CDR1 LNHDA, CDR2 SQIVND (reference sequence). The CDR3 bases are TGTGCCAGTACCGCCGGAGGGACTGGGGCCAACGTCCTGACTTTC. It codes for CASTAGGTGANVLTF.